This T cell receptor (beta chain) originates from a study of shared clonotypes between healthy human individuals. TCRdb keeps only in-frame clones here, not all; method: immunoSEQ multiplex PCR. Of a few million clones listed, just over 90% are singletons. Germline V lookup: CDR1 SGHVS, CDR2 FQNEAQ. The CDR3 spans 13 residues. Trimming took 1 base from V and 5 from J, leaving 8 bases between them. CD4+ cells underwent separation, giving CD45RA+ naive and CD45RA-negative memory subsets. The source of this sequence is a man between 18 and 29 years old in good health. Some clones in this sample may be carry-over from other donors' samples. The chain combines TRBV7-8 with TRBJ1-2, with D unclear. Sequencing used naive CD4+ T cells from PBMCs. Documented subset: CD45RA+ positively selected. CDR3 nucleotide sequence: TGTGCCAGCAGCTTAGTGGCAGAATATGGCTACACCTTC. Translating it yields CASSLVAEYGYTF.